This TCR beta chain was sequenced for a study of blood T cells in healthy people across ages. For the study at large: About one barcoded beta molecule per two T cells came from capture by template switching.

For this clonotype: Its specificity is not known.

Per germline, CDR1 SEHNR and CDR2 FQNEAQ (reference sequence). V was pared by 5 bases and J by 6 bases, with 15 bases between. The CDR3 is made up of 14 amino acids. The second PCR ran roughly 7 to 12 cycles with a sample-barcoded 5' primer and J-beta primers. Each cDNA molecule received a tag from a template-switch adaptor that had 12 random nucleotides. MiXCR, applied by TCRdb to the 5' RACE reads, yields one record per CDR3 protein. The data contain nearly 1 million distinct CDR3 sequences, approximately 50% of them singletons. Study-level results: Not knowing donor CMV status may have confounded expanded clonotype changes. As age increased, TCR beta diversity per million T cells fell in a roughly linear fashion.

The receptor comes from a woman aged 55 to 70 in good health. The V call is TRBV7-9, the J call TRBJ2-3; D is undetermined. Specimen: blood. The CDR3 DNA follows: TGTGCCAGCAGCCCTTTTGTGGTGACGGATACGCAGTATTTT. This gives the protein CASSPFVVTDTQYF.